The 8 T cell receptor beta chains below were found in one sample sequenced in a study of blood T cells in healthy people across ages. A J-beta primer mix and a sample-barcoded 5' primer were used in a second PCR of about 7 to 12 cycles. TCRdb independently ran MiXCR on the 5' RACE reads; one entry per CDR3 protein. The sample includes around 1,800,000 distinct CDR3 sequences, around 42% of them seen just once. Material for sequencing was blood. The receptors were gathered from a human donor in good health.

This clonotype was seen only a few times. CDR3 nucleotides: TGCGCCAGCAGCTTGGCCAATACGGCCGATACGCAGTATTTT. It is translated as CASSLANTADTQYF. The chain recombines TRBV5-1 with TRBJ2-3; unclear D gene. This CDR3 comprises 14 residues. Trimming removed 0 bases from V and 6 bases from J, with 11 bases in between. Germline loops: CDR1 SGHRS, CDR2 YFSETQ.

V and J are TRBV5-1 and TRBJ1-1, with 7 bases that match TRBD1. Germline CDR1 SGHRS, CDR2 YFSETQ. Trimming took 3 bases from V and 1 from J; bases not matched to a gene: 3. CDR3 length: 14 residues. The CDR3 region is CASSWDRQNTEAFF. The DNA for the CDR3 is TGCGCCAGCAGCTGGGACAGACAGAACACTGAAGCTTTCTTT. Complete variable domain (other parts from reference TRBV5-1 and TRBJ1-1): KAGVTQTPRYLIKTRGQQVTLSCSPISGHRSVSWYQQTPGQGLQFLFEYFSETQRNKGNFPGRFSGRQFSNSRSEMNVSTLELGDSALYLCASSWDRQNTEAFFGQGTRLTVV.

Concerning this clonotype: The junction does not match germline at one end; this may be a read error. The rearrangement links TRBV29-1 to TRBJ1-2; D is ambiguous. The CDR3 is made up of 11 amino acids. In germline, CDR1 is SQVTM, CDR2 ANQGSEA. The CDR3 DNA sequence: TGCAGCGTTCAGACGATCTATGGCTCCACCTTC. This sequence encodes CSVQTIYGSTF.

The chain has TRBV5-5 and TRBJ2-2; D remains ambiguous. The CDR3 runs 13 residues. Trimming cost V 8 bases and J 3 bases, with 11 bases left between them. CDR1 and CDR2 from the germline V gene are SGHKS and YYEKEE (reference sequence). The CDR3 DNA reads as TGTGCCAGGGCGCCTCGGGACACCGGGGAGCTGTTTTTT. Protein sequence: CARAPRDTGELFF.

The chain carries TRBV7-2 and TRBJ2-7; TRBD1 matches 10 bases. Germline V lookup: CDR1 SGHTA, CDR2 FQGNSA. The CDR3 is 15 amino acids. The V segment lost 5 bases and the J segment 4 bases; nucleotides outside the gene matches: 8. The CDR3 spells CASSPGQGSIYEQYF. In nucleotides, the CDR3 is TGTGCCAGCAGCCCGGGACAGGGGAGCATTTACGAGCAGTACTTC.

The genes are TRBV29-1 and TRBJ1-2; 9 nucleotides agree with TRBD1. Losses at the gene ends were 1 base for V and 8 bases for J; bases not matched to a gene: 5. The CDR3 covers 13 residues. Per the germline V gene, CDR1 is SQVTM and CDR2 is ANQGSEA. CDR3 nucleotide sequence: TGCAGCGTTGAAGCCGGGACAGGGTACGGCTACACCTTC. It is translated as CSVEAGTGYGYTF.

This clonotype was observed a few times. The V call is TRBV12-3 or TRBV12-4, the J call TRBJ2-7; 8 nucleotides match TRBD1. The CDR3 consists of 13 residues. V gave up 6 bases and J gave up 7 bases; unmatched junction bases: 8. CDR3 coding DNA: TGTGCCAGCAGGCAGACAGGGGCTCGGGAGCAGTACTTC. The encoded protein is CASRQTGAREQYF.

The gene calls are TRBV5-6 and TRBJ2-5; no reliable D call. V was shortened by 4 bases and J by 5 bases, with 9 bases between the two germline ends. CDR3 size: 12 residues. CDR1 and CDR2 (germline): SGHDT, YYEEEE. The CDR3 is CASSPYMETQYF. The CDR3 DNA reads as TGTGCCAGCAGCCCCTACATGGAGACCCAGTACTTC.